This record concerns one T cell receptor beta chain sequence. Authors' analysis steps: Counts of nucleated cells, estimated from reference gene primer amplification, were obtained. Only in-frame clones appear in the TCRdb table, and some are missing; sequencing was by immunoSEQ multiplex PCR. That table gives V, J and clone size, and the DNA gave D and trimming. This table has tens of thousands of clones, 86% appearing once. The data belong to a study of blood T cell repertoires in COVID-19. The junction had 10 bases not matched to a gene; V was cut back by 8 bases and J by 0 bases. The CDR3 totals 16 residues. Per germline, CDR1 SGHTA and CDR2 FQGNSA.

This chain connects TRBV7-2 to TRBJ2-1; 7 nucleotides agree with TRBD1. The sample was peripheral blood. The receptor was derived from a human donor with active COVID-19. The donor label of this sample is uncertain. This chain's CDR3 is CASGGLGDSSYNEQFF. The CDR3 DNA reads TGTGCCAGCGGTGGTTTGGGGGACAGCTCCTACAATGAGCAGTTCTTC.